A single sample gave rise to the 8 T cell receptor beta chains below, sequenced in a study of CD8 T cells in Susac syndrome. A quantity of about 0.5 to 1 ug RNA underwent reverse transcription using random hexamers. TCRdb fed the immunoSEQ multiplex PCR reads into MiXCR, producing one record per CDR3 protein. The sample lists more than 70,000 distinct CDR3 sequences, roughly 95% seen once, with about 0.52% in the top ten. The sample taken for sequencing was CD8+ T cells from PBMCs. Receptors originate from a human donor with Susac syndrome.

V is TRBV5-1 and J is TRBJ1-1, with 7 positions matching TRBD1. The germline V gene encodes CDR1 SGHRS and CDR2 YFSETQ. The CDR3 runs 18 residues. V trimming: 0 bases; J trimming: 0 bases; junction bases outside the gene matches: 11. In nucleotides, the CDR3 is TGCGCCAGCAGCTTGGTAGGCGCACAGGGGATGATGAACACTGAAGCTTTCTTT. It yields the protein CASSLVGAQGMMNTEAFF.

This sequence joins TRBV7-9 and TRBJ2-5, with 9 bases lining up with TRBD1. The CDR3 extends over 14 amino acids. The germline CDR1 and CDR2 sequences are SEHNR and FQNEAQ (reference sequence). After removal of 5 bases from V and 5 bases from J, the junction contained 6 bases not matched to a gene. The CDR3 sequence is CASSGDREVETQYF. The CDR3 DNA reads TGTGCCAGCAGCGGGGACAGGGAGGTGGAGACCCAGTACTTC.

This chain connects TRBV9 to TRBJ2-7; TRBD2 might be the D (7 bases). V was shortened by 0 bases and J by 2 bases, with 9 bases between the two germline ends. The CDR3 is 14 amino acids. CDR1 SGDLS and CDR2 YYNGEE come from the germline V gene. This CDR3 reads CASSVGGGAYEQYF. The CDR3, as DNA: TGTGCCAGCAGCGTAGGAGGGGGGGCCTACGAGCAGTACTTC. The whole variable domain, filled in from reference TRBV9 and TRBJ2-7, reads DSGVTQTPKHLITATGQRVTLRCSPRSGDLSVYWYQQSLDQGLQFLIQYYNGEERAKGNILERFSAQQFPDLHSELNLSSLELGDSALYFCASSVGGGAYEQYFGPGTRLTVT.

The V and J genes are TRBV4-1 and TRBJ2-7; no reliable D call. Germline loops: CDR1 MGHRA, CDR2 YSYEKL. The CDR3 consists of 15 residues. V was cut by 0 bases and J by 3 bases, with 12 bases left in between. CDR3 DNA: TGCGCCAGCAGCCAAGAGGTTGGGTATGTCTACGAGCAGTACTTC. Protein: CASSQEVGYVYEQYF.

This chain joins TRBV27 and TRBJ2-1; D tentatively fits TRBD1 or TRBD2 (6 bases each). Germline V lookup: CDR1 MNHEY, CDR2 SMNVEV (reference sequence). V lost 4 bases, J lost 6 bases, and 13 bases lay in between. The CDR3 runs to 14 residues. The CDR3 region is CASSSPGAVNEQFF. CDR3 nucleotide sequence: TGTGCCAGCAGTTCCCCGGGGGCAGTCAATGAGCAGTTCTTC.

The chain is built from TRBV20-1 and TRBJ2-3, with 9 bases lining up with TRBD2. With V trimmed by 3 bases and J by 3 bases, 7 bases remained unmatched. The germline gives CDR1 DFQATT, CDR2 SNEGSKA (reference sequence). The CDR3 spans 15 residues. CDR3 nucleotide sequence: TGCAGTGCTAGGGGCGGGGGGGCCTTAACAGATACGCAGTATTTT. Amino acids: CSARGGGALTDTQYF.

The J gene is TRBJ2-7, the V gene TRBV24-1, with no clear D. The ends were cut back, 0 bases at V and 6 bases at J, with 11 bases in the middle. Looked up from germline, CDR1 is KGHDR and CDR2 is SFDVKD. The CDR3 has 14 residues. Here the CDR3 reads CATSDLRILGEQYF. The CDR3 DNA reads as TGTGCCACCAGTGATTTGAGGATCTTGGGCGAGCAGTACTTC.

The rearrangement joins TRBV27 to TRBJ1-6; 9 bases align to TRBD1. CDR3 length equals 14 residues. Germline CDR1 MNHEY, CDR2 SMNVEV (reference sequence). V trimming: 5 bases; J trimming: 10 bases; junction bases outside the gene matches: 6. DNA for the CDR3: TGTGCCAGCAGTCTGGGACAGGGTTTCTCACCCCTCCACTTT. It codes for CASSLGQGFSPLHF.